This entry lists 11 T cell receptor beta chains sequenced from one sample in a study of response to subunit inactivated influenza vaccine. TCRdb itself ran the RT-PCR reads through MiXCR, one entry per CDR3 protein. This sample has hundreds of thousands of distinct CDR3 sequences, with roughly 11% found just once. The sample consisted of PBMCs from blood, taken 45 days after vaccination. The receptors originated from a man aged 45-65 years who received an inactivated influenza vaccine.

This clonotype was observed a handful of times. The chain uses TRBV12-3 or TRBV12-4 and TRBJ1-5; a weak D match, TRBD1 (6 bases). V was clipped by 5 bases and J by 5 bases, with 16 bases between them. The CDR3 is made up of 15 amino acids. The CDR3 is CASSQSTGRYQPQHF. The CDR3 DNA follows: TGTGCCAGCAGTCAATCAACAGGGCGTTATCAGCCCCAGCATTTT.

The CDR3 region has the DNA TGTGCCAGCAGCTCACTCAGTAGCTCCTACAATGAGCAGTTCTTC. Protein: CASSSLSSSYNEQFF. V and J are TRBV7-9 and TRBJ2-1; D remains ambiguous. This CDR3 contains 15 residues. Germline V gives CDR1 SEHNR, CDR2 FQNEAQ (reference sequence). V lost 4 bases and J lost 0, with 10 bases in between.

The CDR3: CASSSRRLAGGTYEQYF. Here the CDR3 DNA reads TGTGCCAGCAGCTCCCGTCGACTAGCGGGAGGAACCTACGAGCAGTACTTC. This chain uses TRBV7-8 with TRBJ2-7, with 13 positions matching TRBD2. The germline gives CDR1 SGHVS, CDR2 FQNEAQ. Unmatched junction bases numbered 8, after V lost 4 bases and J lost 2 bases. This CDR3 has 17 amino acids.

This rearrangement joins TRBV5-1 to TRBJ2-7, with TRBD1 identical over 8 bases. CDR3 length equals 15 residues. J lost 4 bases, V lost 1 base, and 7 bases had no gene match. The germline V gene encodes CDR1 SGHRS and CDR2 YFSETQ. The CDR3 protein is CASSLLTGGPYEQYF. The CDR3 DNA reads TGCGCCAGCAGCTTGTTAACAGGGGGGCCTTACGAGCAGTACTTC.

About this clonotype: A much larger clonotype is one base distant, so this may be a read error. V and J are TRBV10-3 and TRBJ2-3; a weak D match, TRBD1 (6 bases). CDR1 is ENHRY, CDR2 SYGVKD, per germline. This CDR3 comprises 13 residues. The CDR3 DNA reads as TGTGCCATCAGTCCCCAGGGGCCAGATACGCACTATTTT. It yields the protein CAISPQGPDTHYF.

This clonotype was observed a few times. V gene TRBV5-5 combines with J gene TRBJ2-3, with TRBD2 as a possible D gene (6 bases). This CDR3 has 16 residues. Germline assignment: CDR1 SGHKS and CDR2 YYEKEE (reference sequence). V lost 3 bases to trimming and J lost 14 bases, with 28 bases between them. The CDR3 nucleotides are TGTGCCAGCAGCTGGCGGGACCCTAACGAACCCGATACTCCGTATTTT. Amino acids: CASSWRDPNEPDTPYF.

The chain has TRBV4-1 and TRBJ1-2; a possible D gene is TRBD1 (5 bases). V lost 1 base and J lost 4, with 13 bases in between. Germline values: CDR1 MGHRA, CDR2 YSYEKL. The CDR3 extends over 15 amino acids. The CDR3 DNA sequence: TGCGCCAGCAGCCAAGCGGTAGGGGAGGGCTATGGCTACACCTTC. Amino acid sequence: CASSQAVGEGYGYTF.

This clonotype has only a few counts. The rearrangement uses TRBV10-3 and TRBJ1-5; D is possibly TRBD1 (5 bases). Trimming stripped 11 bases from V and 5 bases from J, with 10 bases between. The germline V gene has CDR1 ENHRY and CDR2 SYGVKD. This CDR3 region has 11 residues. CDR3 sequence (DNA): TGTGCCTGCGGGGGTGATCAGCCCCAGCATTTT. The encoded protein is CACGGDQPQHF.

This sequence joins TRBV7-2 and TRBJ2-5; 12 bases line up with TRBD2. V lost 6 bases to trimming and J lost 1 base; unmatched junction nucleotides: 3. The germline gives CDR1 SGHTA, CDR2 FQGNSA. This CDR3 contains 15 residues. CDR3 residues: CASSLAGGIQETQYF. In DNA form, the CDR3 reads TGTGCCAGCAGTCTAGCGGGGGGGATCCAAGAGACCCAGTACTTC.

This clonotype came up many times. The chain uses TRBV27 and TRBJ2-1; 8 positions agree with TRBD2. After removal of 5 bases from V and 2 bases from J, the junction contained 2 bases not matched to a gene. CDR1 is MNHEY and CDR2 is SMNVEV in the germline V gene (reference sequence). CDR3 size: 14 residues. CDR3 nucleotides: TGTGCCAGCAGTCCGGGGGGGGCCTACAATGAGCAGTTCTTC. This codes for CASSPGGAYNEQFF.

This clonotype was counted ten times or more. V gene TRBV20-1 combines with J gene TRBJ2-7; D possibly corresponds to TRBD1 (5 bases). Germline V gives CDR1 DFQATT, CDR2 SNEGSKA (reference sequence). V gave up 2 bases and J gave up 6 bases, with 14 bases separating them. This CDR3 is 13 amino acids long. DNA for the CDR3: TGCAGTGCTAGAAGGCAGGGCTTAAGCGAGCAGTACTTC. As protein: CSARRQGLSEQYF.